These 9 T cell receptor beta chains were sequenced from one sample in a study of cytomegalovirus exposure and HLA in healthy donors. It was with 60 Vbeta and 13 Jbeta primers that the PCR ran. Assay: immunoSEQ multiplex PCR; the TCRdb copy retains only in-frame clones and omits some. The sample lists some 130,000 clones; roughly 72% were seen once. The sequencing input was PBMCs. The receptors here all came from a male donor in good health and CMV-seronegative.

This clone occurred a few times. V gene TRBV9 combines with J gene TRBJ2-3; 10 positions match TRBD2. Germline CDR1 reads SGDLS; CDR2 reads YYNGEE. The CDR3 contains 15 residues. V gave up 4 bases and J gave up 4 bases; unmatched junction bases: 6. The CDR3 nucleotides read TGTGCCAGCAGCTTAGCCGGGACTAGCGCAGATACGCAGTATTTT. Protein: CASSLAGTSADTQYF.

This clone was seen only a few times. The chain joins TRBV30 to TRBJ2-7, with 12 nucleotides matching TRBD2. CDR3 length equals 15 residues. Germline V gives CDR1 GTSNPN, CDR2 SVGIG (reference sequence). V lost 7 bases, J lost 7 bases, and 14 bases stayed unmatched. The chain's CDR3 is CASTLLAGGGGEQYF. The CDR3 DNA reads TGTGCCTCAACCTTACTAGCGGGAGGCGGGGGGGAGCAGTACTTC.

The J gene is TRBJ2-5, the V gene TRBV6-4, with D possibly matching TRBD1 (6 bases). The J call is uncertain, as TRBJ2-7 better fits the DNA end. From germline, CDR1 is MRHNA and CDR2 SNTAGT. The CDR3 is 13 amino acids. The CDR3 DNA sequence: TGTGCCCCAGACAAGGACAGTCCCTACGAGCAGTACTTC. Its translation is CAPDKDSPYEQYF.

This chain connects TRBV19 to TRBJ2-7; 7 nucleotides line up with TRBD1. Germline CDR1 LNHDA, CDR2 SQIVND (reference sequence). The length of the CDR3 is 16 residues. The junction had 10 bases not matched to a gene; V was cut back by 5 bases and J by 0 bases. As DNA, the CDR3 is TGTGCCAGTAGTCAAGACAGGGCCAGGGGCTCCTACGAGCAGTACTTC. It codes for CASSQDRARGSYEQYF.

This rearrangement joins TRBV5-1 to TRBJ2-3, with 8 positions matching TRBD1. CDR3 length equals 14 residues. Unmatched junction bases numbered 10, after V lost 0 bases and J lost 13 bases. The germline CDR1 and CDR2 sequences are SGHRS and YFSETQ. CDR3 coding DNA: TGCGCCAGCAGCTTGGTGATTGGTCAGGGGGCCGAGTATTTT. Amino acid sequence: CASSLVIGQGAEYF.

The genes are TRBV6-6 and TRBJ2-7; TRBD1 is a possible D gene (6 bases). Germline values: CDR1 MNHNY, CDR2 SVGAGI (reference sequence). The CDR3 runs to 14 residues. Trimming cost V 0 bases and J 3 bases, with 9 bases left between them. The CDR3 nucleotides are TGTGCCAGCAGTTACTCGGCAGGGGTCTACGAGCAGTACTTC. Its protein product is CASSYSAGVYEQYF.

The chain links TRBV7-8 to TRBJ2-2; tentatively, D is TRBD1 (5 bases). The length of the CDR3 is 16 residues. The germline gives CDR1 SGHVS, CDR2 FQNEAQ. The V and J ends lost 0 bases and 3 bases respectively, with 11 bases between them. The CDR3 nucleotides read TGTGCCAGCAGCTTAGCTCTTCAGGGATACACCGGGGAGCTGTTTTTT. Its translation is CASSLALQGYTGELFF.

The chain has TRBV7-3 and TRBJ2-7, with 7 bases aligning to TRBD1. The CDR3 length is 17 residues. V gave up 2 bases and J gave up 2 bases; unmatched junction bases: 12. Germline V gene data show CDR1 as SGHTA and CDR2 as FQGTGA. CDR3 in DNA: TGTGCCAGCAGCTTACGCTCGCAGGGACAGTTTCCCTACGAGCAGTACTTC. The encoded protein is CASSLRSQGQFPYEQYF.

The chain recombines TRBV28 with TRBJ1-1; D uncertain. The CDR3 runs to 13 residues. Per germline, CDR1 MDHEN and CDR2 SYDVKM. With 3 bases removed from V and 4 bases from J, the gap between germline ends came to 9 bases. CDR3 in amino acids: CASSLMRATEAFF. The CDR3, as DNA: TGTGCCAGCAGTTTGATGAGAGCCACTGAAGCTTTCTTT.